The clone carrying this T cell receptor beta chain was seen a handful of times. The antigen is not known. The record originates from a study of identical twins. Study-wide points: Reduced insertions were recorded for abundant cord blood beta clonotypes, with no such pattern in memory repertoires. A partial confounding effect on zero-insertion analyses could come from invariant MAIT and iNKT cells.

The junction had 6 bases not matched to a gene; V was cut back by 4 bases and J by 4 bases. The germline gives CDR1 SGHTA, CDR2 FQGNSA. The CDR3 consists of 15 residues. A universal primer site was incorporated via template switching, and the cDNA contained unique molecular identifiers. MiXCR, run by TCRdb on the 5' RACE reads, gives a single entry per CDR3 protein. The repertoire has 1.5 million to 2 million distinct CDR3 sequences, around 29% of them found once; the top ten carry more than 0.25%. In every case, the donor was a healthy Caucasian. Sequencing was done on a sample of cord blood. This receptor was obtained from a newborn girl in good health. The gene calls are TRBV7-2 and TRBJ2-7; 11 bases line up with TRBD1. The CDR3 DNA is TGTGCCAGCAGCTACCGGGACAGGGGGTTGTACGAGCAGTACTTC. This codes for CASSYRDRGLYEQYF.